One sample yielded the 6 T cell receptor beta chains listed below, sequenced in a study of T cells in Graves' hyperthyroidism and ophthalmopathy. Researchers took RNA transcripts and amplified the TCR beta CDR3 regions from them. A first-round RT-PCR of the TCR CDR3 used the HTBI primer set. TCRdb independently ran MiXCR on the multiplex PCR reads; one entry per CDR3 protein. The table includes about half a million distinct CDR3 sequences, about 16% detected once. Material: blood. Source of these receptors: a woman in her thirties with Graves' ophthalmopathy.

The sample holds many counts of this clonotype. V usage is TRBV28 and J usage is TRBJ2-7, with a possible D match to TRBD1 (5 bases). V was shortened by 5 bases and J by 0 bases, with 8 bases between the two germline ends. Germline values: CDR1 MDHEN, CDR2 SYDVKM. This CDR3 is built from 13 residues. The CDR3 spells CASSGTGSYEQYF. Written as DNA, the CDR3 is TGTGCCAGCAGTGGAACAGGCTCCTACGAGCAGTACTTC.

A few counts support this clonotype. The J gene is TRBJ2-5, the V gene TRBV6-1; 9 nucleotides align to TRBD1. V lost 7 bases, J lost 10 bases, and 4 bases stayed unmatched. The CDR3 has 11 amino acids. CDR1 is MNHNS, CDR2 SASEGT, per germline. As DNA, the CDR3 is TGTGCCAGCACCCGGACAGGGGACCAGTACTTC. It yields the protein CASTRTGDQYF.

This clonotype was observed at least ten times. V gene TRBV27 combines with J gene TRBJ2-3, with 9 positions matching TRBD1. CDR1 is MNHEY, CDR2 SMNVEV, per germline (reference sequence). This CDR3 contains 16 residues. V lost 3 bases to trimming and J lost 4 bases; unmatched junction nucleotides: 8. The chain's CDR3 is CASSFHGTGFSDTQYF. The CDR3 region has the DNA TGTGCCAGCAGTTTCCACGGGACAGGGTTTTCAGATACGCAGTATTTT.

This clonotype was seen ten or more times. The J gene is TRBJ2-7, the V gene TRBV28, with D tentatively TRBD2 (5 bases). V shed 6 bases and J shed 5 bases, with 20 bases lying between them. From germline, CDR1 is MDHEN and CDR2 SYDVKM. The CDR3 extends over 15 amino acids. CDR3: CASSPRRLAADEQYF. In nucleotides, the CDR3 is TGTGCCAGCAGCCCCCGAAGGCTAGCCGCGGACGAGCAGTACTTC.

This clonotype was seen repeatedly, ten times or more. The CDR3 DNA follows: TGTGCCAGCAGCCACTCCCTGGTCCCATACGAGCAGTACTTC. This gives the protein CASSHSLVPYEQYF. The chain joins TRBV3-1 to TRBJ2-7; D remains unclear. The germline V gene encodes CDR1 LGHDT and CDR2 YNNKEL (reference sequence). The CDR3 has 14 amino acids. Trimming shortened V by 3 bases and J by 4 bases, and 13 bases separated the two germline ends.

This clonotype was detected only a few times. Germline is not matched at one junction end, which may reflect a read error. The rearrangement joins TRBV3-1 to TRBJ1-1; D perhaps matches TRBD1 (5 bases). Germline CDR1 LGHDT, CDR2 YNNKEL (reference sequence). The CDR3 is 15 residues long. The CDR3 region is CAGSPFGGRNTEAFF. CDR3 DNA sequence: TGTGCCGGCAGCCCGTTCGGGGGAAGGAACACTGAAGCTTTCTTT.